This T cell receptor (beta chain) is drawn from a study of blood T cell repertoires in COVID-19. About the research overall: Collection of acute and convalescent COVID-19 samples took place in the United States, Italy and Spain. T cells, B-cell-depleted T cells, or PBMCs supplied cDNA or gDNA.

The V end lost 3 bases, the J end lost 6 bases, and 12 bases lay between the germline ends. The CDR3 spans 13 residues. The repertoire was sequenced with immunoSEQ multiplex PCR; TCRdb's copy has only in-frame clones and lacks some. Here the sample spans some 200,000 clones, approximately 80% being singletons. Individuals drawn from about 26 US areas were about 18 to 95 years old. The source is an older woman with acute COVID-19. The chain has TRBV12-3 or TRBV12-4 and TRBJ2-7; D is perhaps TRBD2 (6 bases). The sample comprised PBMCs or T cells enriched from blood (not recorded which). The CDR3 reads CASSFSGGVEQYV. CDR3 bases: TGTGCCAGCAGTTTCTCCGGCGGGGTCGAGCAGTACGTC.